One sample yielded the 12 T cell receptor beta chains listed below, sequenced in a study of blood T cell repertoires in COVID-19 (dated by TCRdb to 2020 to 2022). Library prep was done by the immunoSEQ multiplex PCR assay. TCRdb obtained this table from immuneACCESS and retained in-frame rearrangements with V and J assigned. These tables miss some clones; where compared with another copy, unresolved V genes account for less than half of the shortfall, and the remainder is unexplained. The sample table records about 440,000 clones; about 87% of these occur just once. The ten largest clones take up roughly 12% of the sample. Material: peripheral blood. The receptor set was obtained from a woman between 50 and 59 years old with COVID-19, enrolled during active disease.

The CDR3 DNA reads TGTGCCAGCAGTTACGCGGGACAGGTCGGCGGGGAGCTGTTTTTT. Protein sequence: CASSYAGQVGGELFF. The chain recombines TRBV6-5 with TRBJ2-2; 8 bases map to TRBD1. This CDR3 region has 15 residues. Germline V lookup: CDR1 MNHEY, CDR2 SVGAGI. Trimming cost V 2 bases and J 7 bases; bases outside gene matches: 6.

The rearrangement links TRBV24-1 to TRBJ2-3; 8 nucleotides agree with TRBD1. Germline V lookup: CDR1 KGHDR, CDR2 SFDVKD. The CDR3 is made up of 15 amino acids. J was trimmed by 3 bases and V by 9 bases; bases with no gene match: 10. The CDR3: CATSDRGGSTDTQYF. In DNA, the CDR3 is TGTGCCACCTCTGACAGGGGAGGATCAACAGATACGCAGTATTTT.

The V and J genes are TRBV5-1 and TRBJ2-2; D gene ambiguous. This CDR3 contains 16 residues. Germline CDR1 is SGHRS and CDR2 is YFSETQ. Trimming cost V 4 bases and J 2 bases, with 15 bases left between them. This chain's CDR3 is CASSETASPNTGELFF. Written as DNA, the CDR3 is TGCGCCAGCAGCGAGACTGCTTCACCCAACACCGGGGAGCTGTTTTTT.

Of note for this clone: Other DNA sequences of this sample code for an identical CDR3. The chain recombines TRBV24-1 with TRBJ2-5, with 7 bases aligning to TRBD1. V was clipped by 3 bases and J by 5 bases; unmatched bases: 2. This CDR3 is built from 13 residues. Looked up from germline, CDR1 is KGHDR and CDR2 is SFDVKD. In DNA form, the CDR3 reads TGTGCCACCAGTGATCTCAGGGGGGAGACCCAGTACTTC. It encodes CATSDLRGETQYF.

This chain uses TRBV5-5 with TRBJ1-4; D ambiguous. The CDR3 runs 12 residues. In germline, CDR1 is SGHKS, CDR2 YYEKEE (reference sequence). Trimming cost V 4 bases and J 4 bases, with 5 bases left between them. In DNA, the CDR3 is TGTGCCAGCAGCCTCGTTAATGAAAAACTGTTTTTT. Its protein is CASSLVNEKLFF. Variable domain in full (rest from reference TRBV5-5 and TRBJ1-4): DAGVTQSPTHLIKTRGQQVTLRCSPISGHKSVSWYQQVLGQGPQFIFQYYEKEERGRGNFPDRFSARQFPNYSSELNVNALLLGDSALYLCASSLVNEKLFFGSGTQLSVL.

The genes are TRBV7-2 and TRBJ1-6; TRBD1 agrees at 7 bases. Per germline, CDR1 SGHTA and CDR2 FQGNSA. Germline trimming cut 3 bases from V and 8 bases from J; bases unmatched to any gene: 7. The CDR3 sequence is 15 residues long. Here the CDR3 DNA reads TGTGCCAGCAGCTTCCAGACAGGGTTTGATTCACCCCTCCACTTT. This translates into CASSFQTGFDSPLHF.

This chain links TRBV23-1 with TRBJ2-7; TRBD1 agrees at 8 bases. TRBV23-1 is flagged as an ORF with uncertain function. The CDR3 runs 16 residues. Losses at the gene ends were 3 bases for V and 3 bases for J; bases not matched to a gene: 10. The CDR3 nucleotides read TGCGCCAGCAGTCATGCACCTGAGACAGGGGACTACGAGCAGTACTTC. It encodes CASSHAPETGDYEQYF.

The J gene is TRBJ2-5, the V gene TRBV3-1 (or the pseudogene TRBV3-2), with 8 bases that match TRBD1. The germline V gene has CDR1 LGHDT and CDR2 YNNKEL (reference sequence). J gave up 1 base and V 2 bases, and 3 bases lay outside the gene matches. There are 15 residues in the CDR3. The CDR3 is CASSQMTGAQETQYF. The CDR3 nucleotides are TGTGCCAGCAGCCAAATGACAGGGGCCCAAGAGACCCAGTACTTC.

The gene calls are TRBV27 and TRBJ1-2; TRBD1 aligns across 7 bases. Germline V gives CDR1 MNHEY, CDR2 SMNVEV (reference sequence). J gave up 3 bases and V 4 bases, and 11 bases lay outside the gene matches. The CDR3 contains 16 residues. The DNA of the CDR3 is TGTGCCAGCAGTTCCACCTTGACAGGGACGGACTATGGCTACACCTTC. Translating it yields CASSSTLTGTDYGYTF.

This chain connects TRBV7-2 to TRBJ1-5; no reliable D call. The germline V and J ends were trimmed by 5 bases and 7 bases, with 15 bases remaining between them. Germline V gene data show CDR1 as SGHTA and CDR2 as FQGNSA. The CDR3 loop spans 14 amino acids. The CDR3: CASSRPGTTQPQHF. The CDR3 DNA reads TGTGCCAGCAGCAGGCCAGGTACCACGCAGCCCCAGCATTTT.

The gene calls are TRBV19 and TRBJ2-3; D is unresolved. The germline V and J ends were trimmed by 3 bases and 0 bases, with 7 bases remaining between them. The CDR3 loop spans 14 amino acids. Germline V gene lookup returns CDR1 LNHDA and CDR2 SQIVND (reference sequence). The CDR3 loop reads CASSIQQSTDTQYF. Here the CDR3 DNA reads TGTGCCAGTAGTATCCAACAAAGCACAGATACGCAGTATTTT.

CDR3 residues: CASSRDGNTIYF. The CDR3 DNA follows: TGTGCCAGCAGTCGGGATGGAAACACCATATATTTT. This sequence joins TRBV6-5 and TRBJ1-3; D is undetermined. CDR3 length equals 12 residues. Germline-derived CDR1 and CDR2 are MNHEY and SVGAGI. The V end was cut by 5 bases, the J end by 3 bases, with 5 bases between.